This T cell receptor (beta chain) was identified in a study of shared clonotypes between healthy human individuals. Germline-derived CDR1 and CDR2 are SGHVS and FNYEAQ. CDR3 size: 15 residues. The V gene lost 1 base and the J gene lost 4 bases, with 14 bases spanning the gap. Naive-designated CD8 cells lacked CD45RO, were positively enriched for CCR7, and omitted terminally differentiated effector memory CD45RA+ cells. Repertoires were generated with immunoSEQ multiplex PCR, while TCRdb's copy carries only in-frame clones and drops some. The table lists some 2,000,000 clones, less than 95% of them singletons.

The clonotype comes from a young man in good health. This sequence joins TRBV7-6 and TRBJ2-7; D unresolved. The sample was naive CD8+ T cells sorted from blood. The CDR3, as DNA: TGTGCCAGCAGCTTAGGCCGCGGACCTTCGTACGAGCAGTACTTC. As protein: CASSLGRGPSYEQYF.